The rows below give T cell receptor beta chains drawn from one sample of a study of post-analysis software for immune sequencing data. TCRdb ran MiXCR on the PCR reads and lists one entry per CDR3 protein. The sample consists of 550,000 to 700,000 distinct CDR3 sequences, about 40% of them appearing once. Sequenced material: blood. These receptors originate from a girl under 18 with multiple sclerosis. The CDR3 runs from the conserved cysteine through the conserved F or W. Each record gives: D gene, V gene, clone size, J gene, CDR3 DNA, CDR3 protein. A D gene is named only where the DNA matches it firmly. Clone size is not always given. Where it is, it says once, few, many or a class for expanded clones.

d_gene: NA
v_gene: TRBV7-9
abundance: NA
j_gene: TRBJ2-7
CDR3nt: TGTGCCAGCAGCCCTATAGCTGAAACCTACGAGCAGTACTTC
CDR3aa: CASSPIAETYEQYF

d_gene: TRBD1
v_gene: TRBV13
abundance: NA
j_gene: TRBJ2-5
CDR3nt: TGTGCCAGCAGCCAACTGGGGGACAGGGTGGCGGAGACCCAGTACTTC
CDR3aa: CASSQLGDRVAETQYF

d_gene: NA
v_gene: TRBV6-5
abundance: few
j_gene: TRBJ2-5
CDR3nt: TGTGCCAGCAGTTCGTTTCGGAGCCAAGAGACCCAGTACTTC
CDR3aa: CASSSFRSQETQYF

d_gene: TRBD1
v_gene: TRBV7-2
abundance: NA
j_gene: TRBJ1-2
CDR3nt: TGTGCCAGCAGAAACCCGGGACAGGGGTATGGCTACACCTTC
CDR3aa: CASRNPGQGYGYTF

d_gene: NA
v_gene: TRBV7-9
abundance: NA
j_gene: TRBJ1-2
CDR3nt: TGTGCCAGCAGCTTAGAGGCCAGAGCTAACTATGGCTACACCTTC
CDR3aa: CASSLEARANYGYTF

d_gene: NA
v_gene: TRBV10-3
abundance: few
j_gene: TRBJ1-1
CDR3nt: TGTGCCACCCTGACAGACATGAACACTGAAGCTTTCTTT
CDR3aa: CATLTDMNTEAFF

d_gene: NA
v_gene: TRBV29-1
abundance: NA
j_gene: TRBJ2-1
CDR3nt: TGTAGCGTTGATAAGGGCGATGAGCAGTTCTTC
CDR3aa: CSVDKGDEQFF

d_gene: NA
v_gene: TRBV3-1
abundance: NA
j_gene: TRBJ2-7
CDR3nt: TGTGCCAGCAGCCAACGAGAATTTGAGCAGTACTTC
CDR3aa: CASSQREFEQYF

d_gene: NA
v_gene: TRBV5-6
abundance: NA
j_gene: TRBJ1-1
CDR3nt: TGTGCCAGCAGCTTCGGACCCAACGAGAAGACTGAAGCTTTCTTT
CDR3aa: CASSFGPNEKTEAFF

d_gene: NA
v_gene: TRBV29-1
abundance: NA
j_gene: TRBJ2-7
CDR3nt: TGCAGCGTTGAAGACAGGGAAAGTTCCTACGAGCAGTACTTC
CDR3aa: CSVEDRESSYEQYF

d_gene: TRBD1
v_gene: TRBV4-3
abundance: NA
j_gene: TRBJ2-1
CDR3nt: TGCGCCAGCAGCCAAGACCCCGACAGGGCGCTTTTAAACGTGCAGTTCTTC
CDR3aa: CASSQDPDRALLNVQFF

d_gene: NA
v_gene: TRBV20-1
abundance: NA
j_gene: TRBJ2-7
CDR3nt: TGCAGTGCCAGAGACGCACAGCTCTCCTACGAGCAGTACTTC
CDR3aa: CSARDAQLSYEQYF

d_gene: NA
v_gene: TRBV29-1
abundance: NA
j_gene: TRBJ2-1
CDR3nt: TGCAGCGTTGAGCTGACTTGGGGTTGGTCCTACAATGAGCAGTTCTTC
CDR3aa: CSVELTWGWSYNEQFF

d_gene: NA
v_gene: TRBV6-6
abundance: NA
j_gene: TRBJ2-3
CDR3nt: TGTGCCAGCAGTTACCGCCAGGGGGATACGCAGTATTTT
CDR3aa: CASSYRQGDTQYF

d_gene: TRBD1
v_gene: TRBV5-5
abundance: NA
j_gene: TRBJ1-6
CDR3nt: TGTGCCAGCAGCTTCAGGACAGGGGGAAATTCGGATAATTCACCCCTCCACTTT
CDR3aa: CASSFRTGGNSDNSPLHF

d_gene: TRBD2
v_gene: TRBV20-1
abundance: NA
j_gene: TRBJ2-7
CDR3nt: TGCAGTGCTAGAGATTCCCAGCGGGGGGCCTCCTACGAGCAGTACTTC
CDR3aa: CSARDSQRGASYEQYF

d_gene: NA
v_gene: TRBV3-1
abundance: NA
j_gene: TRBJ2-1
CDR3nt: TGTGCCAGCAGCCAAGTTCGGGATGAGCAGTTCTTC
CDR3aa: CASSQVRDEQFF

d_gene: TRBD1
v_gene: TRBV18
abundance: NA
j_gene: TRBJ2-3
CDR3nt: TGTGCCAGCTCATTGTCACAGGGGACGACAGATACGCAGTATTTT
CDR3aa: CASSLSQGTTDTQYF

d_gene: TRBD2
v_gene: TRBV7-9
abundance: NA
j_gene: TRBJ2-5
CDR3nt: TGTGCCAGCAGCTTTGTGCGGGGGGGTTACAATGAGCAGTACTTC
CDR3aa: CASSFVRGGYNEQYF

d_gene: NA
v_gene: TRBV6-1
abundance: NA
j_gene: TRBJ1-5
CDR3nt: TGTGCCAGCAATATGTGGAGCAATCAGCCCCAGCATTTT
CDR3aa: CASNMWSNQPQHF

d_gene: NA
v_gene: TRBV7-2
abundance: once
j_gene: TRBJ2-4
CDR3nt: TGTGCCAGCAGCTCTGCAGGGTTAGCCAAAAACATTCAGTACTTC
CDR3aa: CASSSAGLAKNIQYF

d_gene: TRBD1
v_gene: TRBV12-3/TRBV12-4
abundance: NA
j_gene: TRBJ2-7
CDR3nt: TGTGCCAGCAGCCCGAGTAACGACAGGGGAGGCTACGAGCAGTACTTC
CDR3aa: CASSPSNDRGGYEQYF

d_gene: TRBD2
v_gene: TRBV20-1
abundance: NA
j_gene: TRBJ2-7
CDR3nt: TGCAGTGCCTCCCTGGGGGGGGACTCCTACGAGCAGTACTTC
CDR3aa: CSASLGGDSYEQYF

d_gene: TRBD2
v_gene: TRBV2
abundance: NA
j_gene: TRBJ2-1
CDR3nt: TGTGCCAGCAACGAAGCGGGGGGGGAGGAGCAGTTCTTC
CDR3aa: CASNEAGGEEQFF

d_gene: NA
v_gene: TRBV5-5
abundance: NA
j_gene: TRBJ1-4
CDR3nt: TGTGCCAGCAGCTTGGGACCCAGGCTCACTAATGAAAAACTGTTTTTT
CDR3aa: CASSLGPRLTNEKLFF

d_gene: NA
v_gene: TRBV7-7
abundance: NA
j_gene: TRBJ2-3
CDR3nt: TGTGCTAGCAGCCAGACCCAGGGGCGGGATACGCAGTATTTT
CDR3aa: CASSQTQGRDTQYF

d_gene: TRBD2
v_gene: TRBV4-2
abundance: NA
j_gene: TRBJ2-3
CDR3nt: TGTGCCAGCAGCCAAGATCGAACTAGCGTCGGTACGCAGTATTTT
CDR3aa: CASSQDRTSVGTQYF

d_gene: TRBD2
v_gene: TRBV25-1
abundance: few
j_gene: TRBJ2-1
CDR3nt: TGTGCCAGCACCCTTAGGGTGAGCGGGAGAAATGAGCAGTTCTTC
CDR3aa: CASTLRVSGRNEQFF

d_gene: TRBD2
v_gene: TRBV4-1
abundance: many
j_gene: TRBJ2-7
CDR3nt: TGCGCCAGCAGCCAAGACGGGTTAGCGGGGGTCTCCTACGAGCAGTACTTC
CDR3aa: CASSQDGLAGVSYEQYF

d_gene: NA
v_gene: TRBV29-1
abundance: NA
j_gene: TRBJ1-1
CDR3nt: TGCAGCGGCAGGAGGGGGACTGAAGCTTTCTTT
CDR3aa: CSGRRGTEAFF

d_gene: NA
v_gene: TRBV20-1
abundance: NA
j_gene: TRBJ2-7
CDR3nt: TGCAGTGCTAGAGATCCGGGGGCATTCGAGCAGTACTTC
CDR3aa: CSARDPGAFEQYF

d_gene: NA
v_gene: TRBV3-1
abundance: NA
j_gene: TRBJ1-1
CDR3nt: TGTGCCAGCAGCCGGACAGACACTGAAGCTTTCTTT
CDR3aa: CASSRTDTEAFF

d_gene: TRBD1
v_gene: TRBV12-3/TRBV12-4
abundance: NA
j_gene: TRBJ1-2
CDR3nt: TGTGCCAGCAGAGACGGGACAGGGGGCTCTGGCTACACCTTC
CDR3aa: CASRDGTGGSGYTF

d_gene: TRBD1
v_gene: TRBV29-1
abundance: NA
j_gene: TRBJ1-2
CDR3nt: TGCAGCGTGGCCGGGACAGGGGTTGGGGGCTACACCTTC
CDR3aa: CSVAGTGVGGYTF

d_gene: TRBD1
v_gene: TRBV7-8
abundance: NA
j_gene: TRBJ2-3
CDR3nt: TGTGCCAGCAGCTTACCAGGGACAGGGCAAGATACGCAGTATTTT
CDR3aa: CASSLPGTGQDTQYF

d_gene: TRBD1
v_gene: TRBV28
abundance: once
j_gene: TRBJ1-6
CDR3nt: TGTGCCAGCTTGCAGGGAGGGGGCAATTCACCCCTCCACTTT
CDR3aa: CASLQGGGNSPLHF

d_gene: TRBD1
v_gene: TRBV5-6
abundance: NA
j_gene: TRBJ2-5
CDR3nt: TGTGCCAGCAGCCGTACAGGGGGCCAGCAGTACTTC
CDR3aa: CASSRTGGQQYF

d_gene: TRBD2
v_gene: TRBV6-5
abundance: NA
j_gene: TRBJ2-1
CDR3nt: TGTGCCAGCGGACCGGGGAGGGGCTCCTACAATGAGCAGTTCTTC
CDR3aa: CASGPGRGSYNEQFF

d_gene: TRBD2
v_gene: TRBV27
abundance: NA
j_gene: TRBJ2-2
CDR3nt: TGTGCCACCCACGTAGCGGGAGTCGGTGGAAGCACCGGGGAGCTGTTTTTT
CDR3aa: CATHVAGVGGSTGELFF

d_gene: NA
v_gene: TRBV20-1
abundance: few
j_gene: TRBJ2-5
CDR3nt: TGCAGTGCGTTCGGAAGTCAAGAGACCCAGTACTTC
CDR3aa: CSAFGSQETQYF

d_gene: TRBD1
v_gene: TRBV12-3/TRBV12-4
abundance: NA
j_gene: TRBJ1-1
CDR3nt: TGTGCCAGCAGTGCGGGACAGATGAACACTGAAGCTTTCTTT
CDR3aa: CASSAGQMNTEAFF

d_gene: NA
v_gene: TRBV12-3/TRBV12-4
abundance: few
j_gene: TRBJ2-3
CDR3nt: TGTGCCAGCAGCCCCGGTTTCGTCCCGCCGCCAGATACGCAGTATTTT
CDR3aa: CASSPGFVPPPDTQYF

d_gene: NA
v_gene: TRBV24-1
abundance: NA
j_gene: TRBJ1-2
CDR3nt: TGTGCCACCAGTGATTTCAACGGGGGCGATGGCTACACCTTC
CDR3aa: CATSDFNGGDGYTF

d_gene: NA
v_gene: TRBV20-1
abundance: NA
j_gene: TRBJ1-1
CDR3nt: TGCAGTGCCCGCGTAGTGTTGAACACTGAAGCTTTCTTT
CDR3aa: CSARVVLNTEAFF

d_gene: TRBD1
v_gene: TRBV24-1
abundance: NA
j_gene: TRBJ2-3
CDR3nt: TGTGCCACTCAGGGGGTCCGGAAGGGCACAGATACGCAGTATTTT
CDR3aa: CATQGVRKGTDTQYF

d_gene: NA
v_gene: TRBV7-7
abundance: few
j_gene: TRBJ2-7
CDR3nt: TGTGCCAGCAGCTTAGCCCTCGGGCAGATCTACGAGCAGTACTTC
CDR3aa: CASSLALGQIYEQYF

d_gene: TRBD1
v_gene: TRBV6-6
abundance: NA
j_gene: TRBJ1-6
CDR3nt: TGTGCCAGCAGTTACTCGAGGGGACAGAGATATTCACCCCTCCACTTT
CDR3aa: CASSYSRGQRYSPLHF

d_gene: NA
v_gene: TRBV5-1
abundance: NA
j_gene: TRBJ2-7
CDR3nt: TGCGCCAGCAGCTGGATAGCGACAGGACCCTACGAGCAGTACTTC
CDR3aa: CASSWIATGPYEQYF

d_gene: TRBD1
v_gene: TRBV29-1
abundance: few
j_gene: TRBJ1-2
CDR3nt: TGCAGCGTTGAGGGACAGGGGAACTATGGCTACACCTTC
CDR3aa: CSVEGQGNYGYTF

d_gene: NA
v_gene: TRBV20-1
abundance: NA
j_gene: TRBJ2-5
CDR3nt: TGCAGTGCTGTCTCCGGGGGGCAAGAGACACAGTACTTC
CDR3aa: CSAVSGGQETQYF

d_gene: NA
v_gene: TRBV20-1
abundance: NA
j_gene: TRBJ1-4
CDR3nt: TGCAGTGCTAGAGGCGCCGGGACCTCGAGGGAAAAACTGTTTTTT
CDR3aa: CSARGAGTSREKLFF

d_gene: TRBD1
v_gene: TRBV5-1
abundance: NA
j_gene: TRBJ1-2
CDR3nt: TGCGCCAGCAGCCGCCAAGGGACAGAAACTAACTATGGCTACACCTTC
CDR3aa: CASSRQGTETNYGYTF

d_gene: NA
v_gene: TRBV12-3/TRBV12-4
abundance: few
j_gene: TRBJ1-5
CDR3nt: TGTGCCAGCAGTCCCAGGGGAATGGGCAATCAGCCCCAGCATTTT
CDR3aa: CASSPRGMGNQPQHF

d_gene: NA
v_gene: TRBV6-1
abundance: NA
j_gene: TRBJ1-1
CDR3nt: TGTGCCAGCAGTGAAGTGGGGACCATGATCACTGAAGCTTTCTTT
CDR3aa: CASSEVGTMITEAFF

d_gene: NA
v_gene: TRBV12-3/TRBV12-4
abundance: NA
j_gene: TRBJ2-3
CDR3nt: TGTGCCAGCAGAAACCGGGAAGAAACAGATACGCAGTATTTT
CDR3aa: CASRNREETDTQYF

d_gene: NA
v_gene: TRBV12-3/TRBV12-4
abundance: NA
j_gene: TRBJ1-1
CDR3nt: TGTGCCAGCAGTTTCACCAGGGCTGAAGCTTTCTTT
CDR3aa: CASSFTRAEAFF

d_gene: TRBD1
v_gene: TRBV6-4
abundance: NA
j_gene: TRBJ1-2
CDR3nt: TGTGCCAGCAGTGCCGGGACAGCAAACTATGGCTACACCTTC
CDR3aa: CASSAGTANYGYTF

d_gene: NA
v_gene: TRBV29-1
abundance: few
j_gene: TRBJ2-1
CDR3nt: TGCAGCGTTGGAGGACAGTTCTCCTACAATGAGCAGTTCTTC
CDR3aa: CSVGGQFSYNEQFF

d_gene: TRBD1
v_gene: TRBV12-3/TRBV12-4
abundance: NA
j_gene: TRBJ1-1
CDR3nt: TGTGCCAGCAGTTCCAGGGACAGGAACACTGAAGCTTTCTTT
CDR3aa: CASSSRDRNTEAFF